This record covers a single T cell receptor beta chain. Other DNA sequences from this sample encode an identical CDR3 as well. This sample is drawn from a study of CD8+ T cells in alopecia areata. Whole-study context: Among treated patients, oral tofacitinib was administered at 5 to 10 mg twice daily. Treatment with tofacitinib (6 to 18 months) was followed by 6 months off drug.

Extraction of RNA preceded its reverse transcription into cDNA, which served as the sequencing template. Sequencing used immunoSEQ multiplex PCR; TCRdb keeps in-frame clones, though not all of them. The sample holds about 140,000 clones, roughly three fifths seen once. The CDR3 contains 12 residues. The V gene lost 2 bases and the J gene lost 4 bases, with 3 bases spanning the gap. Germline CDR1 MGHDK, CDR2 SYGVNS. The rearrangement joins TRBV25-1 to TRBJ1-5, with D uncertain. The source was CD4+ T cells sorted from blood, collected at week 0. This TCR came from a human donor with alopecia areata. Here the CDR3 reads CASSEGNQPQHF. The CDR3, as DNA: TGTGCCAGCAGTGAAGGTAATCAGCCCCAGCATTTT.